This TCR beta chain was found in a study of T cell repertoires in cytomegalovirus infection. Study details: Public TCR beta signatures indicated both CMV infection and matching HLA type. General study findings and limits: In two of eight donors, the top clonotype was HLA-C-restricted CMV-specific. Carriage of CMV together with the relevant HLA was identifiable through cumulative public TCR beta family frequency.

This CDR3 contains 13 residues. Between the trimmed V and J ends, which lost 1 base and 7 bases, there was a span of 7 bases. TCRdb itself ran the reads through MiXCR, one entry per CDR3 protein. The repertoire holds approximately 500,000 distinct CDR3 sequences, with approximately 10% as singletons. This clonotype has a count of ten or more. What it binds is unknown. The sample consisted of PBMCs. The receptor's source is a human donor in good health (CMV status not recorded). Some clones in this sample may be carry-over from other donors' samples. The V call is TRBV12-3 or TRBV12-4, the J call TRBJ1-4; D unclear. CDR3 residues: CASSLGIGEKLFF. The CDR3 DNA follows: TGTGCCAGCAGTTTAGGGATCGGTGAAAAACTGTTTTTT.